A single sample gave rise to the 15 T cell receptor beta chains below, sequenced in a study of cytomegalovirus exposure and HLA in healthy donors. In the PCR, 60 Vbeta and 13 Jbeta primers were used. Data came from immunoSEQ multiplex PCR; TCRdb stores just in-frame clones and leaves some out. The sample includes some 150,000 clones, around 86% of them seen just once. Sequenced material: PBMCs. These receptors were obtained from a woman aged 25 to 45 in good health and CMV-seronegative.

The V and J genes are TRBV28 and TRBJ2-3, with TRBD2 identical over 10 bases. The CDR3 has 15 amino acids. Germline CDR1 and CDR2: MDHEN and SYDVKM. The trim removed 1 base at V and 5 bases at J, leaving 3 bases unmatched. The CDR3 loop is CASSLYSGRRDTQYF. The CDR3 DNA follows: TGTGCCAGCAGTTTATATAGCGGGAGGAGAGATACGCAGTATTTT.

V and J are TRBV7-2 and TRBJ2-6, with D perhaps TRBD1 (7 bases). Trimming took 7 bases from V and 0 from J, leaving 19 bases between them. This CDR3 is built from 18 residues. Germline V CDR1 and CDR2: SGHTA, FQGNSA. This CDR3 reads CASTLRGTAISGANVLTF. In nucleotides, the CDR3 is TGTGCCAGCACCCTACGGGGGACAGCGATCTCTGGGGCCAACGTCCTGACTTTC.

V and J are TRBV7-6 and TRBJ2-7, with D perhaps TRBD1 (6 bases). V shed 0 bases and J shed 6 bases, with 18 bases lying between them. Looked up from germline, CDR1 is SGHVS and CDR2 is FNYEAQ. CDR3 length equals 16 residues. CDR3 bases: TGTGCCAGCAGCTTAGCGTTAGGCACCCCGGACAGCGAGCAGTACTTC. It specifies CASSLALGTPDSEQYF.

The rearrangement links TRBV25-1 to TRBJ2-3, with D tentatively TRBD1 (6 bases). The CDR3 covers 13 residues. Trimming removed 4 bases at V and 6 bases at J, with 11 bases between. CDR1 MGHDK and CDR2 SYGVNS come from the germline V gene. The CDR3 sequence is CASSGQARDTQYF. DNA of the CDR3: TGTGCCAGCAGTGGACAGGCGAGGGATACGCAGTATTTT.

V gene TRBV27 combines with J gene TRBJ2-7, with unresolved D. The CDR3 has 12 amino acids. V gave up 3 bases and J gave up 0 bases, with 3 bases separating them. CDR1 and CDR2 from the germline V gene are MNHEY and SMNVEV (reference sequence). This CDR3 is CASSFLSYEQYF. DNA of the CDR3: TGTGCCAGCAGTTTCCTCTCCTACGAGCAGTACTTC.

The chain joins TRBV4-1 to TRBJ2-3, with 8 bases matching TRBD1. The CDR3 is made up of 19 amino acids. V lost 3 bases to trimming and J lost 0 bases; unmatched junction nucleotides: 14. Germline CDR1 and CDR2: MGHRA and YSYEKL. CDR3: CASSQAQGALDFSTDTQYF. The DNA for the CDR3 is TGCGCCAGCAGCCAGGCCCAGGGGGCGCTTGATTTCAGCACAGATACGCAGTATTTT.

The genes are TRBV5-1 and TRBJ1-4; maybe TRBD1 (6 bases). Germline V lookup: CDR1 SGHRS, CDR2 YFSETQ. The length of the CDR3 is 16 residues. Trimming shortened V by 3 bases and J by 7 bases, and 19 bases separated the two germline ends. CDR3 region: CASSSAVQGWSEKLFF. The CDR3, as DNA: TGCGCCAGCAGCTCAGCGGTACAGGGCTGGAGTGAAAAACTGTTTTTT.

This clone was detected only once. The genes are TRBV5-6 and TRBJ1-2, with 9 bases aligning to TRBD1. V trimming: 0 bases; J trimming: 7 bases; junction bases outside the gene matches: 10. Germline V gene sequence: CDR1 SGHDT, CDR2 YYEEEE. This CDR3 is 16 amino acids long. CDR3 in amino acids: CASSLVFTGGAGGYTF. CDR3 DNA sequence: TGTGCCAGCAGCTTGGTCTTCACAGGGGGCGCGGGTGGCTACACCTTC.

The chain combines TRBV10-3 with TRBJ1-6; 10 positions match TRBD1. Germline CDR1 reads ENHRY; CDR2 reads SYGVKD. The CDR3 covers 17 residues. The junction had 9 bases not matched to a gene; V was cut back by 5 bases and J by 5 bases. CDR3 residues: CAISLRPGTGDNSPLHF. For the CDR3, the DNA is TGTGCCATCAGTTTACGACCCGGGACAGGGGATAATTCACCCCTCCACTTT.

The chain couples TRBV19 to TRBJ1-5; D gene unclear. V was cut by 5 bases and J by 0 bases, with 8 bases left in between. This CDR3 has 14 residues. Germline CDR1 LNHDA, CDR2 SQIVND (reference sequence). CDR3 protein: CASSRQYSNQPQHF. CDR3 DNA: TGTGCCAGTAGTCGTCAGTATAGCAATCAGCCCCAGCATTTT.

The V call is TRBV21-1, the J call TRBJ2-6; the table's D gene call, TRBD2, was not cross checked with the DNA. TRBV21-1 is termed a pseudogene. The CDR3 totals 15 residues. This CDR3 reads CASSKGISGANVLTF. The CDR3 DNA follows: TGTGCCAGCAGCAAAGGTATCTCTGGGGCCAACGTCCTGACTTTC.

In DNA form, the CDR3 reads TGTGCCAGCAGCTTGGACAGGGGGCACTATGGCTACACCTTC. It yields the protein CASSLDRGHYGYTF. The rearrangement uses TRBV7-9 and TRBJ1-2, with TRBD1 matching 11 bases. Germline CDR1 reads SEHNR; CDR2 reads FQNEAQ (reference sequence). This CDR3 has 14 residues. The V gene end was trimmed by 3 bases and the J gene end by 3 bases; junction bases not matched to a gene: 0. The full variable domain, completed using reference TRBV7-9 and TRBJ1-2, is DTGVSQNPRHKITKRGQNVTFRCDPISEHNRLYWYRQTLGQGPEFLTYFQNEAQLEKSRLLSDRFSAERPKGSFSTLEIQRTEQGDSAMYLCASSLDRGHYGYTFGSGTRLTVV.

This chain uses TRBV5-5 with TRBJ2-3; a weak D match, TRBD1 (5 bases). Between the trimmed V and J ends, which lost 5 bases and 2 bases, there was a span of 12 bases. The CDR3 has 14 residues. Germline V gene sequence: CDR1 SGHKS, CDR2 YYEKEE (reference sequence). The CDR3 bases are TGTGCCAGCAGATCCGACAGACCCACAGATACGCAGTATTTT. Its protein is CASRSDRPTDTQYF.

The rearrangement uses TRBV9 and TRBJ1-2; D gene uncertain. The V gene lost 3 bases and the J gene lost 8 bases, with 14 bases spanning the gap. Germline V gives CDR1 SGDLS, CDR2 YYNGEE. The CDR3 consists of 13 residues. The CDR3 DNA reads TGTGCCAGCAGCGCAACTGCCTCCGGGGGCTACACCTTC. As protein: CASSATASGGYTF.

The chain employs TRBV27 and TRBJ2-7; 9 nucleotides agree with TRBD1. The germline gives CDR1 MNHEY, CDR2 SMNVEV (reference sequence). The V gene end was trimmed by 5 bases and the J gene end by 3 bases; junction bases not matched to a gene: 8. This CDR3 contains 15 residues. The CDR3 region is CASSPQGQGYYEQYF. The CDR3 nucleotides read TGTGCCAGCAGTCCTCAGGGACAGGGCTACTACGAGCAGTACTTC.